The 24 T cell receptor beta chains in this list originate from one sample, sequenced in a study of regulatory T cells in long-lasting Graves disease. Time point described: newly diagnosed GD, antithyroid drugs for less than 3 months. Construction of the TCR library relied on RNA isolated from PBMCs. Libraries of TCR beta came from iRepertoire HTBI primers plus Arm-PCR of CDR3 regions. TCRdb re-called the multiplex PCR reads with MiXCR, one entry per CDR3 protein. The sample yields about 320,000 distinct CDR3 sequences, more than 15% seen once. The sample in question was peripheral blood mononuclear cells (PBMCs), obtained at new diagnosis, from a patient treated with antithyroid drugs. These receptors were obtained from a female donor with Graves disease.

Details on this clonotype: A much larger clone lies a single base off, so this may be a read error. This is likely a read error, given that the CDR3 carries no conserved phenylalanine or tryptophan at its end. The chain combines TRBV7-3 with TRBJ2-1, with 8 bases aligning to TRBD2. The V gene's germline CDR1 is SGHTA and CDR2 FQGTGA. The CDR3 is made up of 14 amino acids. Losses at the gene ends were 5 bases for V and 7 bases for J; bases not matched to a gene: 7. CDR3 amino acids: CASSPPGRGNEQFL. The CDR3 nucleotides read TGTGCCAGCAGCCCGCCCGGGAGGGGAAATGAGCAGTTCCTC.

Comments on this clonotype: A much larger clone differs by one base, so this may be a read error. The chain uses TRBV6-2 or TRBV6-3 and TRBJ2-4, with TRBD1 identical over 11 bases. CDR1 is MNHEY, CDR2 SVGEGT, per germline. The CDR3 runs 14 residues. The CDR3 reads CAGSTGTGGNIQYF. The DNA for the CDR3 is TGTGCCGGCAGTACCGGGACAGGGGGGAACATTCAGTACTTC.

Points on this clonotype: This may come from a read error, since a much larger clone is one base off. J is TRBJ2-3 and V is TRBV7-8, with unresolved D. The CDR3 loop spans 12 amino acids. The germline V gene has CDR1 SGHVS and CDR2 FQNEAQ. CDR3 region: CANSFHSDTQYF. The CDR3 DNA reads TGTGCCAACAGCTTCCATTCAGATACGCAGTATTTT.

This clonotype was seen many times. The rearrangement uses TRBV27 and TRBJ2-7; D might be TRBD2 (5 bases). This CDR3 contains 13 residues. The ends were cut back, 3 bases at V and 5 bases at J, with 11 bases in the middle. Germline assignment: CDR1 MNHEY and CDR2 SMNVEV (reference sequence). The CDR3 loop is CASSFLLDDEQYF. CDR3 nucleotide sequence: TGTGCCAGCAGTTTTTTACTAGATGACGAGCAGTACTTC.

CDR3 sequence reads: CASISSEAFF. In DNA form, the CDR3 reads TGTGCCAGTATATCATCTGAAGCTTTCTTT. This chain links TRBV19 with TRBJ1-1, with D uncertain. This CDR3 is built from 10 residues. Germline V gene data show CDR1 as LNHDA and CDR2 as SQIVND (reference sequence). V dropped 7 bases and J dropped 6 bases, with 6 bases sitting between them.

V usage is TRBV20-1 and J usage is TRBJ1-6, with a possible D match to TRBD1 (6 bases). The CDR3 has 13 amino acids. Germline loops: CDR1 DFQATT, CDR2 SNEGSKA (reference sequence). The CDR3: CSAGASYNSPLHF. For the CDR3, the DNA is TGCAGCGCGGGGGCCTCCTATAATTCACCCCTCCACTTT.

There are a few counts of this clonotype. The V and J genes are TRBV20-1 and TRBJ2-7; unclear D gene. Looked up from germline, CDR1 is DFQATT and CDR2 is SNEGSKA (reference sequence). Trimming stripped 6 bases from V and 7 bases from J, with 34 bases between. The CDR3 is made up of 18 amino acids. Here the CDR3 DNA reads TGCAGTGCATCTCCAAATTGGTTAGAAGCGCGATACCGTTGGGAGCAGTACTTC. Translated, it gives CSASPNWLEARYRWEQYF.

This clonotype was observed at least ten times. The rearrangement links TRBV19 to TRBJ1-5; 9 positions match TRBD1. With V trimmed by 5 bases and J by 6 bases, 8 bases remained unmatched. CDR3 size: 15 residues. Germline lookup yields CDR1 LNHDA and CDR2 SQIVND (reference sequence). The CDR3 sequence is CASSETGGTLQPQHF. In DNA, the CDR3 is TGTGCCAGTAGTGAGACAGGGGGTACCCTTCAGCCCCAGCATTTT. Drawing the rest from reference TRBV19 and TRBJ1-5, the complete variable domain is DGGITQSPKYLFRKEGQNVTLSCEQNLNHDAMYWYRQDPGQGLRLIYYSQIVNDFQKGDIAEGYSVSREKKESFPLTVTSAQKNPTAFYLCASSETGGTLQPQHFGDGTRLSIL.

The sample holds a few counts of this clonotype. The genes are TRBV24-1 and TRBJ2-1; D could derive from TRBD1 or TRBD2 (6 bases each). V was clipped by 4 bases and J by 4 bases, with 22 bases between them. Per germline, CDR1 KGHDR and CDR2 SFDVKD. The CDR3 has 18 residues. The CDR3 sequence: CATSDPSSGGGQYNEQFF. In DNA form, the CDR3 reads TGTGCCACCAGTGACCCCTCCTCGGGTGGGGGGCAGTACAATGAGCAGTTCTTC.

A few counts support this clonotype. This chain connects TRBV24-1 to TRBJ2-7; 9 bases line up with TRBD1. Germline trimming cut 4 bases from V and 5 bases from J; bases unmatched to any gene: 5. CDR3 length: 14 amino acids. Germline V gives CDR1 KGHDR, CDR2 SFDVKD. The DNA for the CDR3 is TGTGCCACCAGTGACCCCGGGACAGGGAACGAGCAGTACTTC. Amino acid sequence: CATSDPGTGNEQYF.

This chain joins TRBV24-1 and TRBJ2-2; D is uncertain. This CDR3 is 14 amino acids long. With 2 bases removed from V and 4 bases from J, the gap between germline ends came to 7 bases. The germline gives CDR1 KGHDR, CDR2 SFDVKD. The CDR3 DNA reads TGTGCCACCAGTGATTCCCCTAGCACCGGGGAGCTGTTTTTT. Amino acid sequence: CATSDSPSTGELFF.

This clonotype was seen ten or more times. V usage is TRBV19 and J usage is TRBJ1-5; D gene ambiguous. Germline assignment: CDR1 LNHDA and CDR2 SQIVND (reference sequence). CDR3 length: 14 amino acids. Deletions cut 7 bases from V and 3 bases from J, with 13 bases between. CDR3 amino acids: CASTPRGYNQPQHF. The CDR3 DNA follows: TGTGCCAGTACCCCCCGAGGATACAATCAGCCCCAGCATTTT.

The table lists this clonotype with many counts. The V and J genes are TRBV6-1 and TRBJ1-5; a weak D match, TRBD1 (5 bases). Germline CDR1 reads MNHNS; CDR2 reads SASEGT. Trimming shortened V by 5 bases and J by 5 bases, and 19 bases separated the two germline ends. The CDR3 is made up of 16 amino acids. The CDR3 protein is CASSHQGKGLDQPQHF. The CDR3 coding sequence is TGTGCCAGCAGTCACCAGGGAAAAGGCCTCGATCAGCCCCAGCATTTT.

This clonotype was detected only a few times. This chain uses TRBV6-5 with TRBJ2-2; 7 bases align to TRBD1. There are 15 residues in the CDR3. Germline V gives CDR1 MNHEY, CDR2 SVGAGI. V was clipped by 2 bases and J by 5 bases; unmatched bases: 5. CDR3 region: CASSYQGVMTGELFF. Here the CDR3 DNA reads TGTGCCAGCAGTTACCAGGGGGTAATGACCGGGGAGCTGTTTTTT.

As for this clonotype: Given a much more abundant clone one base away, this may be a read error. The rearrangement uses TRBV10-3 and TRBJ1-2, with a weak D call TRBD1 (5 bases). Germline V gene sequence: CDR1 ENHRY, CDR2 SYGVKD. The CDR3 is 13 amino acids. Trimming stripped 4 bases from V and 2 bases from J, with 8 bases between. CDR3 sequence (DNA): TGTGCCATCAGTGCGGGACTCAACTATGGCTACACCTTC. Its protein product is CAISAGLNYGYTF.

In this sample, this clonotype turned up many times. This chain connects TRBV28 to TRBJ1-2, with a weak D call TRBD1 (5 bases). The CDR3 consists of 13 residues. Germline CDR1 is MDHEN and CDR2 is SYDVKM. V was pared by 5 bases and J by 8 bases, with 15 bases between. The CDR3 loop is CASSPPGTGGYTF. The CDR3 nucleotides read TGTGCCAGCAGTCCTCCCGGGACCGGGGGCTACACCTTC.

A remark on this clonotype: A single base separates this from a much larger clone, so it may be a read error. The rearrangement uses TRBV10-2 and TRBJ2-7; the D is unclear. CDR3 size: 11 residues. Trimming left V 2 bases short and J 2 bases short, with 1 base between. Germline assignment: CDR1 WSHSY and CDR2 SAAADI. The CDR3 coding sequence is TGCGCCAGCAGTGAGGCCTACGAGCAGTACTTC. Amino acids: CASSEAYEQYF.

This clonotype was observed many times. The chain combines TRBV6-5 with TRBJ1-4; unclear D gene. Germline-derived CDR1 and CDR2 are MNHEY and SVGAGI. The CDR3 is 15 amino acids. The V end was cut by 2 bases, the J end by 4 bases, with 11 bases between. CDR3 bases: TGTGCCAGCAGTTACAGGGAGGGCGTTAATGAAAAACTGTTTTTT. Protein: CASSYREGVNEKLFF.

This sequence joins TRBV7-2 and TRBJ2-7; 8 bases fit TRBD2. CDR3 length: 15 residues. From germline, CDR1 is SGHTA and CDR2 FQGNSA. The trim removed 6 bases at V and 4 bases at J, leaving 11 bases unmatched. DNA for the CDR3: TGTGCCAGCAGACCGTCGGGGGGGACTCCATACGAGCAGTACTTC. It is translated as CASRPSGGTPYEQYF.

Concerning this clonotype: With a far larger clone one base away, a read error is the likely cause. CDR3 region: CASSLGAILAGRGEQHF. The DNA of the CDR3 is TGTGCCAGCAGTTTAGGAGCCATCCTAGCGGGACGGGGCGAGCAGCACTTC. This sequence joins TRBV12-3 or TRBV12-4 and TRBJ2-5; TRBD2 matches 9 bases. The CDR3 consists of 17 residues.

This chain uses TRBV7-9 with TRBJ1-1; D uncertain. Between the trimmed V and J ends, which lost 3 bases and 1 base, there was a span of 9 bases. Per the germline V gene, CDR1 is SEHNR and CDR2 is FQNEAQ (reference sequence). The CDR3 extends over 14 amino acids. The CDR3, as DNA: TGTGCCAGCAGCTTTCCTTCGGGGAACACTGAAGCTTTCTTT. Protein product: CASSFPSGNTEAFF.

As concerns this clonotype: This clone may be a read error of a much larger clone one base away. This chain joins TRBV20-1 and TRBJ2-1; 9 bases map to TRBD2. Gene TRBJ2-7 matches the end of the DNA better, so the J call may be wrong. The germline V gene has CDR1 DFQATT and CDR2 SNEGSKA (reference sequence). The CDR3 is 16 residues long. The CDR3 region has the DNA TGCAGTGCTAGAGATTCAAGTAGCGGGAGTTTCGATGAGCAGTACTTC. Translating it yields CSARDSSSGSFDEQYF.

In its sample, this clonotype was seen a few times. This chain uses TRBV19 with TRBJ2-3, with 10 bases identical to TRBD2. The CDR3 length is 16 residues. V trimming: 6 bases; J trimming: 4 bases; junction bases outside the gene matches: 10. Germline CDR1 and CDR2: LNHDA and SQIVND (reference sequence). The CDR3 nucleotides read TGTGCCAGTAGCCGACTAGCGGGCGGGGGAGCAGATACGCAGTATTTT. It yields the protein CASSRLAGGGADTQYF.

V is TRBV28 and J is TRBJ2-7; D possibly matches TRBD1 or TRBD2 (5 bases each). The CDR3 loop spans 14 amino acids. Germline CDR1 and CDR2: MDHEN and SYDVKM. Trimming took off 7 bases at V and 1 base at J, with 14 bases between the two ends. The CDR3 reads CASTLGTESYEQYF. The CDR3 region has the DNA TGTGCCAGCACCCTCGGGACGGAATCCTACGAGCAGTACTTC.